The 25 T cell receptor beta chains reported below all come from one sample, sequenced in a study of blood T cell repertoires in COVID-19. Generated by immunoSEQ multiplex PCR, the TCRdb table keeps only in-frame clones and is missing some. The sample lists about 400,000 clones, roughly 86% occurring once. The sequencing sample was made of PBMCs or T cells enriched from blood (not recorded which). These receptors all stem from a woman aged 30 to 39 who had recovered from COVID-19.

The chain employs TRBV9 and TRBJ1-2; the match to TRBD1 covers 10 bases. Trimming took 3 bases from V and 4 from J; bases not matched to a gene: 6. Germline V gene lookup returns CDR1 SGDLS and CDR2 YYNGEE. This CDR3 has 15 residues. CDR3 protein: CASSETGGPGYGYTF. CDR3 in DNA: TGTGCCAGCAGCGAGACAGGGGGCCCTGGCTATGGCTACACCTTC.

The J gene is TRBJ2-4, the V gene TRBV6-4; D might be TRBD2 (6 bases). The CDR3 runs 15 residues. V was shortened by 6 bases and J by 6 bases, with 18 bases between the two germline ends. Germline CDR1 MRHNA, CDR2 SNTAGT. CDR3 sequence: CASSPHSEGGNIQYF. The CDR3 nucleotides are TGTGCCAGCAGCCCCCATTCTGAGGGAGGAAACATTCAGTACTTC.

The J gene is TRBJ2-7, the V gene TRBV2; tentatively, D is TRBD1 (5 bases). V was pared by 5 bases and J by 0 bases, with 11 bases between. This CDR3 has 14 amino acids. Looked up from germline, CDR1 is SNHLY and CDR2 is FYNNEI. The CDR3 bases are TGTGCCAGCAGTCCATACAGGTCCTCCTACGAGCAGTACTTC. It translates to CASSPYRSSYEQYF.

This chain connects TRBV5-4 to TRBJ1-6, with D possibly being TRBD1 (6 bases). CDR3 length equals 15 residues. The V and J ends lost 1 base and 7 bases respectively, with 12 bases between them. Germline V lookup: CDR1 SGHNT, CDR2 YYREEE (reference sequence). The CDR3 DNA reads TGTGCCAGCAGCTTGAGTCCCCAGGGGAATTCACCCCTCCACTTT. It encodes CASSLSPQGNSPLHF.

This clone came up once. The chain links TRBV5-1 to TRBJ2-7; 7 bases are shared with TRBD1. The CDR3 sequence is 15 residues long. The germline gives CDR1 SGHRS, CDR2 YFSETQ. V dropped 1 base and J dropped 4; count of bases not matched to a gene: 8. DNA for the CDR3: TGCGCCAGCAGCTTGACAGGGGACGTTGTATACGAGCAGTACTTC. Protein product: CASSLTGDVVYEQYF. Filled out from reference TRBV5-1 and TRBJ2-7, the complete variable domain reads KAGVTQTPRYLIKTRGQQVTLSCSPISGHRSVSWYQQTPGQGLQFLFEYFSETQRNKGNFPGRFSGRQFSNSRSEMNVSTLELGDSALYLCASSLTGDVVYEQYFGPGTRLTVT.

V usage is TRBV9 and J usage is TRBJ1-6; possibly TRBD1 for D (5 bases). V was clipped by 0 bases and J by 8 bases, with 9 bases between them. CDR1 SGDLS and CDR2 YYNGEE come from the germline V gene. CDR3 size: 14 residues. The CDR3 reads CASSVVGVDSPLHF. DNA for the CDR3: TGTGCCAGCAGCGTAGTAGGGGTGGATTCACCCCTCCACTTT.

The CDR3 spells CASSFMDRGEQYF. The CDR3 region has the DNA TGTGCCAGCAGCTTTATGGACAGGGGCGAGCAGTACTTC. The gene calls are TRBV5-6 and TRBJ2-7; 9 positions agree with TRBD1. V trimming: 2 bases; J trimming: 6 bases; junction bases outside the gene matches: 3. This CDR3 is 13 amino acids long. Per germline, CDR1 SGHDT and CDR2 YYEEEE.

This clone was seen just once. In nucleotides, the CDR3 is TGCAGCGTTGCCGGAGGGGGCTCGGACACTGAAGCTTTCTTT. Its translation: CSVAGGGSDTEAFF. V gene TRBV29-1 combines with J gene TRBJ1-1, with 7 bases fitting TRBD1. Germline trimming cut 4 bases from V and 3 bases from J; bases unmatched to any gene: 8. The CDR3 spans 14 residues. CDR1 is SQVTM, CDR2 ANQGSEA, per germline. Full variable domain (missing parts from reference TRBV29-1 and TRBJ1-1): SAVISQKPSRDICQRGTSLTIQCQVDSQVTMMFWYRQQPGQSLTLIATANQGSEATYESGFVIDKFPISRPNLTFSTLTVSNMSPEDSSIYLCSVAGGGSDTEAFFGQGTRLTVV.

V usage is TRBV15 and J usage is TRBJ2-7; 7 nucleotides agree with TRBD2. Trimming took 0 bases from V and 3 from J; bases not matched to a gene: 5. Germline CDR1 and CDR2: LNHNV and YYDKDF (reference sequence). The CDR3 is made up of 15 amino acids. CDR3 amino acids: CATSRDGGGVYEQYF. The CDR3 DNA is TGTGCCACCAGCAGAGATGGGGGAGGGGTCTACGAGCAGTACTTC.

CDR3: CAISDGTSSYNEQFF. In DNA form, the CDR3 reads TGTGCCATCAGTGACGGGACTAGCTCCTACAATGAGCAGTTCTTC. The chain uses TRBV10-3 and TRBJ2-1; 8 bases align to TRBD2. Trimming cost V 3 bases and J 0 bases; bases outside gene matches: 1. Germline CDR1 ENHRY, CDR2 SYGVKD. The CDR3 runs 15 residues.

J is TRBJ1-1 and V is TRBV7-3, with unresolved D. The CDR3 has 14 residues. Germline V gene data show CDR1 as SGHTA and CDR2 as FQGTGA. Trimming removed 0 bases from V and 4 bases from J, with 9 bases in between. CDR3 sequence reads: CASSLTGGTTEAFF. CDR3 coding DNA: TGTGCCAGCAGCTTAACTGGAGGAACCACTGAAGCTTTCTTT.

The J gene is TRBJ2-7, the V gene TRBV3-1 (or the pseudogene TRBV3-2); D may be TRBD1 (5 bases). With 4 bases removed from V and 3 bases from J, the gap between germline ends came to 13 bases. The CDR3 spans 14 residues. From germline, CDR1 is LGHDT and CDR2 YNNKEL (reference sequence). The CDR3 sequence is CASSRQFSVYEQYF. CDR3 coding DNA: TGTGCCAGCAGCCGACAGTTCTCCGTCTACGAGCAGTACTTC.

The chain employs TRBV24-1 and TRBJ2-1; D is possibly TRBD2 (5 bases). Germline-derived CDR1 and CDR2 are KGHDR and SFDVKD. Trimming shortened V by 5 bases and J by 4 bases, and 5 bases separated the two germline ends. This CDR3 spans 12 amino acids. CDR3 in DNA: TGTGCCACCAGTGGCGGGTACAATGAGCAGTTCTTC. It specifies CATSGGYNEQFF.

This clone has more than one count but fewer than ten. This chain links TRBV6-5 with TRBJ2-2; tentatively, D is TRBD1 (5 bases). Trimming removed 6 bases at V and 8 bases at J, with 7 bases between. The CDR3 spans 11 residues. CDR1 and CDR2 from the germline V gene are MNHEY and SVGAGI. CDR3 sequence reads: CASSRAGELFF. The CDR3 nucleotides are TGTGCCAGCAGCAGGGCGGGGGAGCTGTTTTTT.

CDR3 amino acids: CSSRLAGGAGTQYF. CDR3 sequence (DNA): TGCAGCTCCCGACTAGCGGGAGGGGCGGGTACGCAGTATTTT. This chain joins TRBV29-1 and TRBJ2-3; 14 bases are shared with TRBD2. Per the germline V gene, CDR1 is SQVTM and CDR2 is ANQGSEA. The CDR3 is made up of 14 amino acids. Germline trimming cut 8 bases from V and 8 bases from J; bases unmatched to any gene: 9.

The chain couples TRBV28 to TRBJ1-5, with 9 bases aligning to TRBD1. CDR3 size: 14 residues. The germline V gene encodes CDR1 MDHEN and CDR2 SYDVKM. The V gene end was trimmed by 5 bases and the J gene end by 6 bases; junction bases not matched to a gene: 5. In DNA form, the CDR3 reads TGTGCCAGCAGTGCCGGGACAGGGATTCAGCCCCAGCATTTT. The encoded protein is CASSAGTGIQPQHF.

V gene TRBV20-1 combines with J gene TRBJ1-1; no firm D call. The CDR3 runs to 11 residues. The germline V gene has CDR1 DFQATT and CDR2 SNEGSKA (reference sequence). Trimming left V 6 bases short and J 3 bases short, with 8 bases between. The CDR3 coding sequence is TGCAGTGCAGATAGAGACACTGAAGCTTTCTTT. It translates to CSADRDTEAFF.

J is TRBJ1-4 and V is TRBV14; 8 bases are shared with TRBD1. CDR3 length: 14 residues. In germline, CDR1 is SGHDN, CDR2 FVKESK. The V segment lost 3 bases and the J segment 6 bases; nucleotides outside the gene matches: 3. The CDR3, as DNA: TGTGCCAGCAGCCAGGACAGGGTAGATGAAAAACTGTTTTTT. It encodes CASSQDRVDEKLFF.

The rearrangement links TRBV7-2 to TRBJ1-5, with a weak D call TRBD1 (6 bases). Germline-derived CDR1 and CDR2 are SGHTA and FQGNSA. V was clipped by 5 bases and J by 6 bases, with 14 bases between them. This CDR3 comprises 14 residues. The CDR3 is CASSADSFSQPQHF. The CDR3 nucleotides read TGTGCCAGCAGCGCGGACAGTTTTAGTCAGCCCCAGCATTTT.

The gene calls are TRBV7-9 and TRBJ2-7, with a possible D match to TRBD1 (6 bases). Germline V gives CDR1 SEHNR, CDR2 FQNEAQ (reference sequence). The ends were cut back, 3 bases at V and 2 bases at J, with 14 bases in the middle. The CDR3 has 15 residues. CDR3 nucleotides: TGTGCCAGCAGCTTTTCCGGGACATTACCCTACGAGCAGTACTTC. This encodes CASSFSGTLPYEQYF.

The chain joins TRBV19 to TRBJ1-1, with D possibly being TRBD1 (5 bases). Trimming removed 4 bases from V and 2 bases from J, with 17 bases in between. The CDR3 has 16 amino acids. Germline CDR1 LNHDA, CDR2 SQIVND (reference sequence). CDR3 protein: CASSTLDIVENTEAFF. The CDR3 DNA reads TGTGCCAGTAGTACACTGGACATAGTGGAAAACACTGAAGCTTTCTTT.

There are a few counts of this clone. The CDR3 DNA follows: TGTGCCAGCAGCTTGGAGGGGGGGCTTGGCTCCTACGAGCAGTACTTC. This gives the protein CASSLEGGLGSYEQYF. The chain employs TRBV5-8 and TRBJ2-7, with TRBD2 as a possible D gene (7 bases). Germline V gene data show CDR1 as SGHTS and CDR2 as YDEGEE. Trimming removed 0 bases at V and 0 bases at J, with 13 bases between. The CDR3 runs 16 residues.

In this sample, this clone turned up once. The chain joins TRBV19 to TRBJ2-4; 14 bases match TRBD2. This CDR3 has 19 amino acids. CDR1 and CDR2 from the germline V gene are LNHDA and SQIVND (reference sequence). J was trimmed by 1 base and V by 5 bases; bases with no gene match: 10. The CDR3 region has the DNA TGTGCCAGTAGTGCTCGACTAGCGGGGGGGCTTGCGGCCAAAAACATTCAGTACTTC. It translates to CASSARLAGGLAAKNIQYF.

The V and J genes are TRBV27 and TRBJ2-1; possible D gene TRBD2, 6 bases. V was cut by 2 bases and J by 4 bases, with 6 bases left in between. The CDR3 is 13 amino acids. Germline V lookup: CDR1 MNHEY, CDR2 SMNVEV (reference sequence). The CDR3 DNA sequence: TGTGCCAGCAGTTTAGCGGGGTACAATGAGCAGTTCTTC. It encodes CASSLAGYNEQFF.

The CDR3: CASSLNTNYGYTF. The CDR3 DNA reads TGCGCCAGCAGCTTGAACACTAACTATGGCTACACCTTC. The chain couples TRBV5-1 to TRBJ1-2; no definite D call. From germline, CDR1 is SGHRS and CDR2 YFSETQ. This CDR3 has 13 residues. V was shortened by 1 base and J by 0 bases, with 4 bases between the two germline ends.